One and the same sample provided the 16 T cell receptor beta chains below, sequenced in a study of siplizumab effects on memory and regulatory T cells. TCRdb's copy holds only in-frame clones and misses some; the assay was immunoSEQ multiplex PCR. The data contain over 55,000 clones, approximately 87% of them seen just once; the ten biggest clones take up 3% to 4%. Sequenced sample: memory CD4+ T cells sorted from blood. Receptors originate from a human donor in good health.

The chain recombines TRBV7-9 with TRBJ1-2, with D hard to call. V gave up 4 bases and J gave up 13 bases, with 16 bases separating them. The CDR3 loop spans 12 amino acids. Germline CDR1 SEHNR, CDR2 FQNEAQ (reference sequence). The CDR3 DNA reads TGTGCCAGCAGCTCACCGGGGAGGCGACGCACCTTC. This gives the protein CASSSPGRRRTF.

The J gene is TRBJ1-2, the V gene TRBV6-1, with 7 positions matching TRBD1. J gave up 8 bases and V 2 bases, and 5 bases lay outside the gene matches. The length of the CDR3 is 13 residues. Per the germline V gene, CDR1 is MNHNS and CDR2 is SASEGT. DNA for the CDR3: TGTGCCAGCAGTGAAAGGGCAGGGGGAGGCTACACCTTC. Translating gives CASSERAGGGYTF.

This chain's CDR3 is CASSAMGGDEQFF. As DNA, the CDR3 is TGTGCCAGCAGTGCGATGGGCGGGGATGAGCAGTTCTTC. The V gene is TRBV2, the J gene TRBJ2-1, with D maybe TRBD2 (6 bases). V lost 4 bases and J 8 bases, leaving 12 bases between the germline ends. The CDR3 sequence is 13 residues long. Germline V gene lookup returns CDR1 SNHLY and CDR2 FYNNEI. Drawing the rest from reference TRBV2 and TRBJ2-1, the complete variable domain is EPEVTQTPSHQVTQMGQEVILRCVPISNHLYFYWYRQILGQKVEFLVSFYNNEISEKSEIFDDQFSVERPDGSNFTLKIRSTKLEDSAMYFCASSAMGGDEQFFGPGTRLTVL.

This chain links TRBV2 with TRBJ2-4; TRBD1 might be the D (5 bases). There are 14 residues in the CDR3. Trimming took off 6 bases at V and 3 bases at J, with 12 bases between the two ends. In germline, CDR1 is SNHLY, CDR2 FYNNEI. The CDR3 coding sequence is TGTGCCAGCAGGACAGCTCTACTCAAAAACATTCAGTACTTC. It codes for CASRTALLKNIQYF.

V and J are TRBV6-6 and TRBJ2-7; no definite D call. The CDR3 loop spans 11 amino acids. V was shortened by 4 bases and J by 6 bases, with 7 bases between the two germline ends. CDR1 and CDR2 (germline): MNHNY, SVGAGI (reference sequence). As DNA, the CDR3 is TGTGCCAGCAGTTCAACCCTCGAGCAGTACTTC. It is translated as CASSSTLEQYF.

This sequence joins TRBV25-1 and TRBJ2-3, with 7 bases aligning to TRBD1. V shed 5 bases and J 1 base; nucleotides not matched to a gene: 6. Germline CDR1 reads MGHDK; CDR2 reads SYGVNS. The CDR3 is made up of 15 amino acids. The CDR3 sequence is CASSPGQVRTDTQYF. The CDR3 DNA is TGTGCCAGCAGTCCTGGACAGGTCCGCACAGATACGCAGTATTTT.

The chain joins TRBV10-3 to TRBJ2-4, with D tentatively TRBD2 (5 bases). The V gene's germline CDR1 is ENHRY and CDR2 SYGVKD. The ends were cut back, 4 bases at V and 4 bases at J, with 8 bases in the middle. The CDR3 has 13 residues. CDR3 loop: CAISAGGKNIQYF. The CDR3 coding sequence is TGTGCCATCAGTGCGGGCGGGAAAAACATTCAGTACTTC.

The chain joins TRBV6-5 to TRBJ1-1; possibly TRBD1 for D (5 bases). The V gene lost 6 bases and the J gene lost 1 base, with 6 bases spanning the gap. There are 12 residues in the CDR3. Germline lookup yields CDR1 MNHEY and CDR2 SVGAGI. CDR3 DNA sequence: TGTGCCAGCAGACAGGCGAACACTGAAGCTTTCTTT. Translating gives CASRQANTEAFF.

The genes are TRBV5-1 and TRBJ2-7, with D perhaps matching TRBD1 (5 bases). Germline-derived CDR1 and CDR2 are SGHRS and YFSETQ. The CDR3 length is 11 residues. V gave up 2 bases and J gave up 6 bases, with 6 bases separating them. The CDR3 is CASSLGAEQYF. The CDR3 nucleotides read TGCGCCAGCAGCTTAGGGGCCGAGCAGTACTTC.

The rearrangement links TRBV7-8 to TRBJ2-7, with 12 positions matching TRBD2. V was pared by 5 bases and J by 2 bases, with 10 bases of the junction left unmatched. The CDR3 is 17 residues long. Germline V gene data show CDR1 as SGHVS and CDR2 as FQNEAQ. The CDR3 sequence: CASSPLPLAGGPYEQYF. In DNA form, the CDR3 reads TGTGCCAGCAGCCCATTACCGCTAGCGGGAGGGCCCTACGAGCAGTACTTC. Full variable domain (rest looked up from reference TRBV7-8 and TRBJ2-7): GAGVSQSPRYKVAKRGQDVALRCDPISGHVSLFWYQQALGQGPEFLTYFQNEAQLDKSGLPSDRFFAERPEGSVSTLKIQRTQQEDSAVYLCASSPLPLAGGPYEQYFGPGTRLTVT.

The chain has TRBV5-4 and TRBJ2-5, with TRBD2 as a possible D gene (5 bases). CDR1 is SGHNT, CDR2 YYREEE, per germline (reference sequence). V lost 5 bases to trimming and J lost 0 bases, with 8 bases between them. The CDR3 is 13 residues long. The CDR3 sequence: CASRTGYQETQYF. The CDR3 nucleotides read TGTGCCAGCAGGACGGGGTACCAAGAGACCCAGTACTTC.

V and J are TRBV25-1 and TRBJ2-3, with 14 bases matching TRBD2. V lost 5 bases and J lost 2; bases outside the gene matches: 3. CDR3 length: 16 amino acids. Germline V lookup: CDR1 MGHDK, CDR2 SYGVNS. The CDR3 protein is CASSPGLAGVTDTQYF. The CDR3 DNA reads as TGTGCCAGCAGTCCGGGACTAGCGGGAGTCACAGATACGCAGTATTTT.

The rearrangement uses TRBV27 and TRBJ1-5; D not certain. Looked up from germline, CDR1 is MNHEY and CDR2 is SMNVEV (reference sequence). Trimming shortened V by 6 bases and J by 3 bases, and 9 bases separated the two germline ends. This CDR3 is built from 13 residues. Here the CDR3 reads CASRSFDNQPQHF. DNA of the CDR3: TGTGCCAGCAGATCATTCGACAATCAGCCCCAGCATTTT.

This rearrangement joins TRBV11-2 to TRBJ2-1, with D perhaps matching TRBD2 (5 bases). Germline V lookup: CDR1 SGHAT, CDR2 FQNNGV. This CDR3 has 13 amino acids. The ends were cut back, 5 bases at V and 9 bases at J, with 14 bases in the middle. The CDR3 is CASSHDLGSEQFF. In DNA form, the CDR3 reads TGTGCCAGCAGCCATGATTTGGGGAGTGAGCAGTTCTTC.

The chain couples TRBV5-1 to TRBJ2-4; TRBD1 is a possible D gene (5 bases). The CDR3 covers 15 residues. Germline V gives CDR1 SGHRS, CDR2 YFSETQ. V was shortened by 0 bases and J by 3 bases, with 10 bases between the two germline ends. CDR3 protein: CASSLVPGNKNIQYF. Written as DNA, the CDR3 is TGCGCCAGCAGCTTGGTTCCAGGGAACAAAAACATTCAGTACTTC.

The chain links TRBV30 to TRBJ2-3; TRBD1 might be the D (5 bases). Trimming left V 1 base short and J 8 bases short, with 16 bases between. Germline CDR1 reads GTSNPN; CDR2 reads SVGIG (reference sequence). CDR3 size: 14 residues. The CDR3 region has the DNA TGTGCCTGGAGTGGTAAGGGGCGGAGTGGTACGCAGTATTTT. Translating gives CAWSGKGRSGTQYF.